The sequence of this T cell receptor beta chain was determined in a study of cytomegalovirus exposure and HLA in healthy donors (TCRdb year 2017). With regard to the full study: According to an earlier analysis of 550 to 700 of the donors, some 170 million T cells yielded 120 million or so unique TCR beta sequences and approximately 300 Gb of sequence data. The study combined high-throughput TCR immunosequencing, statistical association of individual TCRs with disease status, and machine learning to predict cytomegalovirus infection status. An early release covering roughly 600 HLA-typed donors comprised approximately 290 gigabases of sequencing data and around 85 million unique TCR sequences. Donor age, sex, ethnicity and CMV serostatus were compiled alongside the repertoire data. Across approximately 400 genotyped donors of the cohort, an average of approximately 220,000 unique TCR beta nucleotide sequences per donor were sequenced, and roughly 18% of those sequences were non-productive. To study patterns of TCR occurrence, a later analysis re-analyzed previously published TCR beta repertoires from 650 to 750 donors and added high-resolution HLA genotyping. Typing coverage differed by locus: A, B, C, DRB1 and DQB1 were typed in roughly 620-630 donors, DQA1 in about 500, DPA1 in some 610, and DPB1 in 400 to 480. About five DR-DQ haplotypes were treated as single units for association and clustering because of strong linkage in the cohort. The study aimed to test whether cataloging public T cell receptors could reveal signatures of past pathogen exposure. An earlier analysis of more than 450 of the donors used high-throughput TCR beta sequencing to judge whether each TCR beta V gene segment behaved as functional or pseudogenic. Besides the first cohort of roughly 700 subjects, a separate validation cohort made up of roughly 120 different subjects was used. In a later genetic analysis, genome-wide SNP genotypes for about 65% of the 666 donors were used, and that subset was treated as a discovery cohort. The study used immunosequencing to profile the T cell repertoires of approximately 640 subjects and linked those repertoires to cytomegalovirus serostatus. Every repertoire in the discovery cohort had been generated on one and the same sequencing platform. Both class I and class II loci were covered by HLA typing, at four-digit resolution. Of the roughly 400 genotyped donors, around 81% fell in the genetic ancestry cluster associated with self-reported Caucasian donors. In the later analysis, no new phenotypic data were used to find candidate immune exposures; instead, reliance was placed on TCR beta sequences and their occurrence across donors. Here is what the overall study found, with its caveats: A cluster of highly shared sequence variants was judged likely to represent a technical artifact of the sequencing pipeline. In a later analysis, the rate of TCR association differed among HLA loci, with DRB1 alleles having the most associated TCRs and HLA-C alleles having the fewest. It was suggested by the authors that the approach could potentially be generalized to other disease states and immunological phenotypes. Because counts were too low, 15 or so rarely observed V segments, including chromosome 9 orphons, were excluded from the earlier analysis of several hundred of the donors. In a later genetic analysis, a missense DCLRE1C variant was associated with V-gene and J-gene trimming of TCR beta chains, and the association was replicated in an independent cohort. The 87-base-pair reads could not distinguish some IMGT-functional V segments, including TRBV6-2 and TRBV6-3, so those segments were excluded. In a later analysis, HLA-associated TCR beta chains showed more clonal expansion and lower generation probabilities than non-associated chains that were equally common. A further reported finding was that TCR beta sequences accurately predicted the HLA-A and HLA-B alleles for most subjects in the first cohort. Linkage disequilibrium might explain the correlated functional status among segregating V segments, but an unknown experimental factor could not be ruled out. According to a later analysis, parvovirus B19, influenza, CMV and Epstein-Barr virus appeared linked to several top co-occurrence clusters. In a later analysis, most CMV-associated TCR beta chains were found to appear HLA-restricted, with HLA associations seemingly driven largely by CMV exposure. The classifier was reported to diagnose cytomegalovirus status with high specificity and sensitivity in both the original and validation cohorts. A total of about 180 TCR beta chains were listed by the study as associated with cytomegalovirus. In an earlier analysis of some 640 of the donors, most TCR beta V segments were observed in productive rearrangements about 90% or about 30% of the time, broadly matching IMGT annotations. Because HLA typing was unavailable for some donors at each locus, only the typed subset was used in association tests. A later analysis associated 15,000 or so TCR beta sequences with specific HLA alleles at a false discovery rate of 0.05. In a later genetic analysis, fewer N-insertions in productive TCRs were reported among donors in an Asian-associated ancestry cluster than the approximately 670-donor mean. CMV serostatus was the only immune exposure information available for the cohort. When HLA alleles, especially DR and DQ, strongly co-occurred, TCR associations were difficult to assign to individual alleles. Presence/absence analyses assumed roughly uniform sequencing depth across donors, an assumption that may not hold. Most TCR sequences were seen in very few donors, while some public TCRs were found in many individuals. Three of the identified cytomegalovirus-associated TCR beta chains were confirmed in vitro to be specific for cytomegalovirus antigens. This cohort had only TCR beta chains sequenced, and the lack of alpha or paired-chain data limited which features could be detected.

Trimming removed 2 bases from V and 4 bases from J, leaving 11 bases between the germline ends. The CDR3 runs 14 residues from the cysteine to the phenylalanine. Only the CDR3 portion is preserved as DNA: 42 bases, with reading frame beginning at the first base. The CDR1 and CDR2 encoded by the germline V gene are MNHEY and SVGAGI. This clone was detected only once. What antigen it recognizes has not been identified. Per-base qualities were not stored, and no clone one base away is much larger. Receptor amplification or capture employed the immunoSEQ multiplex PCR assay. The multiplex PCR relied on a mix of 60 forward primers for TCR Vbeta segments and 13 reverse primers for TCR Jbeta segments. A multiplex PCR assay on genomic DNA amplified the CDR3 region of rearranged TCR beta genes. The amplified TCR beta libraries were sequenced on the Illumina HiSeq System as 87-base-pair reads. Concerning the study's data processing: A later analysis counted 75 million to 100 million unique TCR beta chains across the 666 repertoires, and 10 million to 11 million of these chains were shared by at least two donors. Raw reads were error-corrected and collapsed into unique sequences by a nearest-neighbor algorithm in which closely related sequences were merged to remove PCR and sequencing errors. CDR3 sequences were aligned to IMGT reference sequences to assign V, D and J gene segments. For a sequence to be retained, a match of at least six nucleotides to both a V gene segment and a J gene segment was required. A rearrangement was called productive if the CDR3 had no stop codons and remained in frame with V and J, and every other rearrangement was called non-productive. Following IMGT convention, CDR3 was defined as the stretch from the second conserved V-encoded cysteine up to the conserved J-encoded phenylalanine. Sequences without an unambiguous match to a single V gene segment were excluded from the earlier analysis of about 630 of the donors. An earlier analysis of 587 of the donors called V segments functional above 56.7% productive rearrangements and segregating when the between-donor standard deviation exceeded 5%. A statistical classification framework was built to diagnose cytomegalovirus status from the catalog of TCR beta chain sequences. In a later analysis, TCR nucleotide sequences were compared against IMGT/GENE-DB human TR gene sequences so that V and J genes could be assigned. In a later analysis, CDR3 sequences and most-parsimonious VDJ recombination scenarios were assigned using the TCRdist pipeline. In a later analysis, each TCR beta chain was defined by its CDR3 amino acid sequence together with its V-gene family, and reads lacking a unique V-gene family were excluded. As a way to deal with suspected cross-contamination and a sequencing artifact, a later analysis dropped nearly 600 nucleotide sequences that were highly shared and had low generation probability. A later analysis calculated a clonal expansion index for each public chain from normalized within-repertoire ranks of inferred template counts. In a later analysis, generation probabilities were computed with a VDJ recombination model fitted to out-of-frame rearrangements, and the resulting probabilities were checked against IGoR. In a later analysis, TCR-TCR, TCR-HLA and TCR-CMV co-occurrence was scored with hypergeometric tests, and a repertoire-size bias correction was applied to TCR pairs. In a later analysis, false discovery rates were estimated by permuting HLA or CMV assignments 20 times. In a later analysis, co-occurring TCRs were grouped with DBSCAN, and TCRdist sequence similarity was added when clustering was performed within HLA-allele-positive subsets. Co-occurrence clustering excluded repertoires with fewer than 30,000 or more than 120,000 public chains, plus five with anomalous nucleotide sharing. Here the immuneACCESS table is served through TCRdb, limited to in-frame sequences with V and J called. Missing clones are a known gap in these copies; in checked studies unresolved V genes cover under half, and the rest lacks a known reason. The DNA gave D and trimming, while V, J and clone size come from that table. This sample is represented by approximately 170,000 clones; roughly two thirds of them were singletons. The ten top clones hold around 5% of the sample.

The cohort comprised approximately 700 healthy bone marrow donors. All cohort members were sampled while nominally healthy, although unrecorded immune exposures were likely present. The donor was CMV seropositive and belonged to the group of about 290 seropositive cohort members. A peripheral blood sample was collected from each donor, and TCR beta sequencing was performed on peripheral blood mononuclear cells. Genomic DNA was extracted from the blood cell samples with the Qiagen DNeasy Blood Extraction Kit. The sample comprised PBMCs. This chain joins TRBV6-5 to TRBJ1-1, with an unclear D gene assignment. The receptor comes from a woman younger than 30 in good health and CMV-seropositive. Read as DNA, the sequence is TGTGCCAGCAGTTACGGAGGGCTTGGCACTGAAGCTTTCTTT. This yields the protein CASSYGGLGTEAFF.